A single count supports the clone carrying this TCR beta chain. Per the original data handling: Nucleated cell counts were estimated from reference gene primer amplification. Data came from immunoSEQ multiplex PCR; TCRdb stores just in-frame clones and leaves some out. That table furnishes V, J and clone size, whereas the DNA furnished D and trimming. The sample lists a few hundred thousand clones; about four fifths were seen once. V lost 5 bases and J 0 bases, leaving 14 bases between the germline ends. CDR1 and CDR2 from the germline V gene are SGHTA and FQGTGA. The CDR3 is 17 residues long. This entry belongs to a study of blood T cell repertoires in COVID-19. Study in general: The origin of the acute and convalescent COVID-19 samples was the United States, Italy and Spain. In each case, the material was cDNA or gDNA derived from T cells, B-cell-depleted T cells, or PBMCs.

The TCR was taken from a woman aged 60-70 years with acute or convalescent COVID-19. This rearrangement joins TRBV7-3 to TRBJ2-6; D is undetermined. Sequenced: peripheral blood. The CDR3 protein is CASSESSSGSGANVLTF. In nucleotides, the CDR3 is TGTGCCAGCAGCGAATCTTCGTCCGGCTCTGGGGCCAACGTCCTGACTTTC.